The 25 T cell receptor beta chains below come from one sample, sequenced in a study of tumor-infiltrating lymphocytes in primary liver carcinoma. A primer in the constant region served to generate TCR beta cDNA from approximately 500 ng of total RNA. Three nested multiplex PCR rounds, a slightly modified ARM-PCR, produced the libraries for TCR beta. The study ran its first two PCR rounds for roughly 9 cycles each, using TRBV1-TRBV30 forward primers and a C-beta reverse primer. TCRdb re-derived calls from the multiplex PCR reads in MiXCR, one entry per CDR3 protein. The repertoire has about 180,000 distinct CDR3 sequences, about 60% of them found once; the top ten carry 72%. Unsorted whole blood supplied the blood RNA, and germline DNA was isolated too. The sequencing input was peripheral blood. The receptor source for this set is a middle-aged man with primary liver carcinoma and hepatitis B virus infection.

This clonotype was seen a handful of times. Here the CDR3 DNA reads TGCGCCAGCAGCCCCGGCTCTTTGACCCTCTACGAGCAGTACTTC. It codes for CASSPGSLTLYEQYF. The rearrangement uses TRBV4-1 and TRBJ2-7, with no clear D. The CDR3 totals 15 residues. From germline, CDR1 is MGHRA and CDR2 YSYEKL. The V end was cut by 4 bases, the J end by 3 bases, with 16 bases between.

This rearrangement joins TRBV6-1 to TRBJ2-7, with TRBD2 as a possible D gene (5 bases). The germline CDR1 and CDR2 sequences are MNHNS and SASEGT. There are 13 residues in the CDR3. Deletions cut 6 bases from V and 7 bases from J, with 16 bases between. Here the CDR3 reads CASRDPSRGEQYF. In nucleotides, the CDR3 is TGTGCCAGCAGGGACCCTTCCCGAGGGGAGCAGTACTTC.

Note on this clonotype: This may come from a read error, since a much larger clone is one base off. The CDR3: CASRREDRQYF. The CDR3 DNA is TGTGCCAGCAGGCGGGAAGATAGGCAGTATTTT. The chain links TRBV6-1 to TRBJ2-3, with D perhaps TRBD2 (6 bases). Germline assignment: CDR1 MNHNS and CDR2 SASEGT. This CDR3 is built from 11 residues.

As to this clonotype: The germline gene is not matched at one end of the junction; a read error may be the cause. The chain carries TRBV4-1 and TRBJ2-1, with a possible D match to TRBD2 (5 bases). Germline CDR1 reads MGHRA; CDR2 reads YSYEKL. This CDR3 has 15 residues. CDR3 sequence: CASSSRGNSYNEEFF. CDR3 DNA sequence: TGCGCCAGCAGCTCCCGGGGAAACAGTTACAATGAGGAGTTCTTC.

Comment on this clonotype: The junction does not match germline at one end; this may be a read error. This sequence joins TRBV4-1 and TRBJ2-7; TRBD1 matches at 10 bases. This CDR3 contains 15 residues. CDR1 and CDR2 (germline): MGHRA, YSYEKL. The CDR3 loop reads CASSQNRDRGYEQYF. CDR3 nucleotide sequence: TGCGCTAGCAGCCAGAACCGGGACAGGGGTTACGAGCAGTACTTC.

To note about this clonotype: A junction boundary mismatches the germline segment, possibly from a read error. This chain links TRBV6-5 with TRBJ2-1; TRBD2 matches at 8 bases. The length of the CDR3 is 16 residues. CDR1 MNHEY and CDR2 SVGAGI come from the germline V gene. The CDR3: CANSFIGAGGYNEQFF. The CDR3 DNA follows: TGTGCCAACAGTTTTATAGGTGCGGGAGGATACAATGAGCAGTTCTTC.

Of note for this clonotype: Possible read error: a much larger clone is one base away. The chain couples TRBV6-6 to TRBJ2-5, with D tentatively TRBD1 or TRBD2 (5 bases each). Germline loops: CDR1 MNHNY, CDR2 SVGAGI (reference sequence). This CDR3 is built from 13 residues. CDR3 sequence: CASTRDVQDTQYF. The CDR3 coding sequence is TGTGCCAGCACTAGGGACGTCCAAGATACCCAGTACTTC.

A remark on this clonotype: Since the CDR3 does not end with the conserved phenylalanine or tryptophan, this likely comes from a read error. The chain employs TRBV6-5 and TRBJ2-3, with unresolved D. The CDR3 spans 14 residues. Germline-derived CDR1 and CDR2 are MNHEY and SVGAGI. Trimming stripped 2 bases from V and 2 bases from J, with 8 bases between. The CDR3 DNA reads as TGTGCCAGCAGTTACCAAACTCCCACAGATACGCAGTATCTT. Translation: CASSYQTPTDTQYL.

In its sample, this clonotype was seen many times. The chain recombines TRBV29-1 with TRBJ2-5; TRBD1 aligns across 8 bases. Germline CDR1 SQVTM, CDR2 ANQGSEA. Trimming took 8 bases from V and 2 from J; bases not matched to a gene: 7. The CDR3 has 13 residues. The chain's CDR3 is CSFSGTGQETQYF. CDR3 DNA: TGCAGCTTCTCGGGGACAGGACAAGAGACCCAGTACTTC. The full variable domain, its missing parts supplied by reference TRBV29-1 and TRBJ2-5, is SAVISQKPSRDICQRGTSLTIQCQVDSQVTMMFWYRQQPGQSLTLIATANQGSEATYESGFVIDKFPISRPNLTFSTLTVSNMSPEDSSIYLCSFSGTGQETQYFGPGTRLLVL.

This chain connects TRBV5-5 to TRBJ1-2; possible D gene TRBD1, 5 bases. Trimming pared 4 bases from V and 5 bases from J, leaving 18 bases between. CDR1 and CDR2 (germline): SGHKS, YYEKEE (reference sequence). There are 15 residues in the CDR3. In DNA form, the CDR3 reads TGTGCCAGCAGCCGTAACCTGGACACTCTTTATGGCTACACCTTC. Amino acids: CASSRNLDTLYGYTF.

This chain links TRBV6-1 with TRBJ2-2; D is unclear. CDR3 length: 13 residues. Per the germline V gene, CDR1 is MNHNS and CDR2 is SASEGT. Trimming removed 4 bases from V and 3 bases from J, with 6 bases in between. The CDR3 protein is CASSAQHTGELFF. CDR3 nucleotides: TGTGCCAGCAGTGCACAGCACACCGGGGAGCTGTTTTTT.

In regard to this clonotype: A junction end diverges from the germline sequence, so it may reflect a read error. The rearrangement uses TRBV12-3 or TRBV12-4 and TRBJ1-1, with 7 bases lining up with TRBD1. The CDR3 is 14 amino acids. In DNA form, the CDR3 reads TGTGCCAGCAGTGGACCCGACAGGGACACTGAAGCTTCCTTT. Its protein product is CASSGPDRDTEASF.

This chain links TRBV4-1 with TRBJ2-7; D is perhaps TRBD1 (5 bases). Trimming shortened V by 7 bases and J by 12 bases, and 19 bases separated the two germline ends. The CDR3 spans 12 residues. From germline, CDR1 is MGHRA and CDR2 YSYEKL. In nucleotides, the CDR3 is TGCGCCAGCAACAAGGGGCGGCCGAGAGTGTACTTC. Translated, it gives CASNKGRPRVYF.

The genes are TRBV10-3 and TRBJ2-7, with 11 bases identical to TRBD2. The J segment lost 2 bases and the V segment lost 8 bases, leaving 5 bases of the junction unmatched. This CDR3 is built from 14 residues. The V gene's germline CDR1 is ENHRY and CDR2 SYGVKD. The CDR3: CAIQGTSGAYEQYF. Here the CDR3 DNA reads TGTGCCATCCAAGGGACTAGCGGTGCCTACGAGCAGTACTTC.

The V call is TRBV5-1, the J call TRBJ2-1; 9 nucleotides align to TRBD1. Germline CDR1 SGHRS, CDR2 YFSETQ. The length of the CDR3 is 14 residues. Germline trimming cut 2 bases from V and 8 bases from J; bases unmatched to any gene: 5. The CDR3 DNA reads TGCGCCAGCAGCTTAGGGGACAGGGTGGATGAGCAGTTCTTC. This codes for CASSLGDRVDEQFF. Full variable domain (rest looked up from reference TRBV5-1 and TRBJ2-1): KAGVTQTPRYLIKTRGQQVTLSCSPISGHRSVSWYQQTPGQGLQFLFEYFSETQRNKGNFPGRFSGRQFSNSRSEMNVSTLELGDSALYLCASSLGDRVDEQFFGPGTRLTVL.

As to this clonotype: Just one base apart from a much larger clone, this may be a read error. This chain connects TRBV11-2 to TRBJ2-5; TRBD2 matches 10 bases. V lost 5 bases and J lost 2; bases outside the gene matches: 14. The CDR3 runs to 18 residues. Germline V gene data show CDR1 as SGHAT and CDR2 as FQNNGV. For the CDR3, the DNA is TGTGCCAGCAGCCTAGGGACTAGCGTGAGCGCTTTGCAAGAGACCCAGTACTTC. This sequence encodes CASSLGTSVSALQETQYF.

On this clonotype: A clone one base away is much larger, so this may be a read error. The chain links TRBV29-1 to TRBJ1-4, with a weak D call TRBD1 (6 bases). V was clipped by 4 bases and J by 7 bases, with 16 bases between them. The CDR3 sequence is 14 residues long. The germline V gene has CDR1 SQVTM and CDR2 ANQGSEA. CDR3 region: CSVGGAGHGEKLFF. CDR3 nucleotides: TGCAGCGTTGGGGGGGCAGGTCACGGTGAAAAACTGTTTTTT. The full variable domain, rest sourced from reference TRBV29-1 and TRBJ1-4, is SAVISQKPSRDICQRGTSLTIQCQVDSQVTMMFWYRQQPGQSLTLIATANQGSEATYESGFVIDKFPISRPNLTFSTLTVSNMSPEDSSIYLCSVGGAGHGEKLFFGSGTQLSVL.

This clonotype turned up a few times. The chain links TRBV6-5 to TRBJ2-1; 10 bases match TRBD2. The germline V gene has CDR1 MNHEY and CDR2 SVGAGI. CDR3 length: 16 amino acids. Germline trimming cut 0 bases from V and 6 bases from J; bases unmatched to any gene: 5. CDR3 bases: TGTGCCAGCAGTTACTCAGGAGTAGCGGGAGGCAATGAGCAGTTCTTC. Protein: CASSYSGVAGGNEQFF.

As regards this clonotype: A much more abundant neighbour one base away suggests this may be a read error. The chain employs TRBV29-1 and TRBJ2-4, with 7 bases fitting TRBD1. V lost 6 bases, J lost 6 bases, and 17 bases stayed unmatched. This CDR3 is 16 amino acids long. Germline CDR1 reads SQVTM; CDR2 reads ANQGSEA. CDR3 sequence (DNA): TGCAGCGTCCGAGAGACAGGGAGATACTTAGGAAACATTCAGTACTTC. Translating it yields CSVRETGRYLGNIQYF.

This clonotype was observed a handful of times. The chain couples TRBV12-3 or TRBV12-4 to TRBJ1-1; D call uncertain. The CDR3 is made up of 13 amino acids. The V end lost 2 bases, the J end lost 1 base, and 5 bases lay between the germline ends. CDR3 loop: CASSLSGNTEAFF. Here the CDR3 DNA reads TGTGCCAGCAGTTTATCGGGGAACACTGAAGCTTTCTTT.

The chain carries TRBV29-1 and TRBJ2-3, with 8 bases that match TRBD2. The CDR3 sequence is 14 residues long. Germline CDR1 reads SQVTM; CDR2 reads ANQGSEA. Trimming cost V 4 bases and J 5 bases; bases outside gene matches: 8. Here the CDR3 reads CSVAGRAGVDTQYF. The DNA for the CDR3 is TGCAGCGTTGCCGGGAGGGCCGGAGTAGATACGCAGTATTTT.

V and J are TRBV4-1 and TRBJ2-1; 7 bases match TRBD2. CDR1 is MGHRA and CDR2 is YSYEKL in the germline V gene. The J segment lost 5 bases and the V segment lost 5 bases, leaving 12 bases of the junction unmatched. The CDR3 spans 16 residues. The CDR3 DNA follows: TGCGCCAGCAGCAAGGCCACTAGCGCGCCTAACAATGAGCAGTTCTTC. Encoded protein: CASSKATSAPNNEQFF.

The chain has TRBV23-1 and TRBJ2-3; TRBD2 aligns across 8 bases. TRBV23-1 is treated as an ORF (open reading frame) with a function not yet certain. This CDR3 is 13 amino acids long. The junction had 2 bases not matched to a gene; V was cut back by 0 bases and J by 9 bases. The CDR3 loop is CASSQSSGGTQYF. The DNA for the CDR3 is TGCGCCAGCAGTCAATCGTCGGGAGGGACGCAGTATTTT.

This clonotype appeared a single time. The chain uses TRBV7-9 and TRBJ2-3; unclear D gene. V was trimmed by 9 bases and J by 7 bases, leaving 14 bases between them. Germline V gives CDR1 SEHNR, CDR2 FQNEAQ (reference sequence). CDR3 length: 12 residues. The CDR3: CASGSDEYTQYF. CDR3 sequence (DNA): TGTGCCAGTGGGTCCGATGAATATACGCAGTATTTT.

This chain connects TRBV7-9 to TRBJ2-3, with unresolved D. Germline V gene sequence: CDR1 SEHNR, CDR2 FQNEAQ (reference sequence). This CDR3 region has 15 residues. Trimming shortened V by 5 bases and J by 4 bases, and 16 bases separated the two germline ends. The chain's CDR3 is CASSPPDLGPDTQYF. CDR3 in DNA: TGTGCCAGCAGCCCCCCGGACCTAGGGCCAGATACGCAGTATTTT. Complete variable domain (other parts from reference TRBV7-9 and TRBJ2-3): DTGVSQNPRHKITKRGQNVTFRCDPISEHNRLYWYRQTLGQGPEFLTYFQNEAQLEKSRLLSDRFSAERPKGSFSTLEIQRTEQGDSAMYLCASSPPDLGPDTQYFGPGTRLTVL.